This section outlines one T cell receptor (beta chain) sequence together with its context. Its antigen is undetermined. Germline CDR1 reads MNHNS; CDR2 reads SASEGT. V lost 6 bases and J 3 bases, leaving 12 bases between the germline ends. This CDR3 region has 14 residues. A multiplex PCR was run with 60 Vbeta primers and 13 Jbeta primers. Produced via immunoSEQ multiplex PCR; TCRdb's table is partial and in-frame only. The repertoire table contains fewer than 150,000 clones. The sample comes from a study of cytomegalovirus exposure and HLA in healthy donors. Study-level results: Some V segments, TRBV6-2 and TRBV6-3 among them, were indistinguishable and were therefore excluded.

The receptor was derived from a man in his forties in good health and CMV-seronegative. The J gene is TRBJ2-1, the V gene TRBV6-1; no definite D call. What was sequenced was PBMCs. DNA for the CDR3: TGTGCCAGCAGGAAGTCTGGCGGCTACAATGAGCAGTTCTTC. It translates to CASRKSGGYNEQFF.